A selection of T cell receptor beta chains follows, all from one sample in a study of graft-versus-host responses after intestinal transplantation. Profiled with immunoSEQ multiplex PCR; TCRdb holds only in-frame clones, not every one. The table records 99,000 or so clones, about 82% of them present only once. The sequences come from PBMCs, collected 255 days after intestinal transplant. These receptors all come from a human patient who received an intestinal transplant, so some T cells may come from the graft donor. Both conserved end residues are part of each CDR3. Each record gives: clone size, V gene, D gene, J gene, CDR3 protein, CDR3 DNA. D genes are given only for firm matches. Where a row states a size, it is once, few, many or the class of an expanded clone; other rows omit it.

>NA|TRBV5-1|NA|TRBJ2-3
CASSLEVSGLDTQYF
TGCGCCAGCAGCTTGGAGGTGTCGGGATTAGATACGCAGTATTTT
>once|TRBV27|TRBD2|TRBJ2-7
CASSPLAGGSYEQYF
TGTGCCAGCAGCCCACTAGCGGGCGGATCCTACGAGCAGTACTTC
>NA|TRBV6-1|TRBD1|TRBJ1-1
CATLDRGNTEAFF
TGTGCCACCTTAGACAGGGGGAACACTGAAGCTTTCTTT
>few|TRBV29-1|NA|TRBJ2-4
CSVATDLAKNIQYF
TGCAGCGTCGCGACAGACCTAGCCAAAAACATTCAGTACTTC
>once|TRBV5-4|NA|TRBJ2-3
CASSAGDTQYF
TGTGCCAGCAGCGCAGGGGATACGCAGTATTTT
>NA|TRBV7-3|NA|TRBJ2-3
CASSLISGSTDTQYF
TGTGCCAGCAGCTTAATTTCGGGGAGCACAGATACGCAGTATTTT
>NA|TRBV7-6|TRBD2|TRBJ2-7
CASSHTSAGGYEQYF
TGTGCCAGCAGCCACACCTCTGCGGGGGGCTACGAGCAGTACTTC
>NA|TRBV4-1|NA|TRBJ1-1
CASSPTRVPEAFF
TGCGCCAGCAGCCCGACGCGGGTCCCTGAAGCTTTCTTT
>NA|TRBV5-1|NA|TRBJ2-1
CASSLAGGVAYNEQFF
TGCGCCAGCAGCTTGGCCGGGGGCGTCGCCTACAATGAGCAGTTCTTC
>once|TRBV4-2|NA|TRBJ2-2
CASSQVAGVDTGELFF
TGTGCCAGCAGCCAAGTGGCAGGGGTTGACACCGGGGAGCTGTTTTTT
>NA|TRBV5-4|NA|TRBJ2-3
CASDRAGSTDTQYF
TGTGCCAGCGACCGGGCGGGGAGCACAGATACGCAGTATTTT
>NA|TRBV10-1|NA|TRBJ2-3
CASSDEDYSTDTQYF
TGCGCCAGCAGTGACGAAGATTACAGCACAGATACGCAGTATTTT
>once|TRBV28|TRBD1|TRBJ1-2
CASSPHLGQGAFGYTF
TGTGCCAGCAGTCCCCATTTGGGACAGGGGGCTTTCGGCTACACCTTC
>NA|TRBV5-1|NA|TRBJ1-4
CASSLTSATNEKLFF
TGCGCCAGCAGCTTGACTTCGGCAACTAATGAAAAACTGTTTTTT
>few|TRBV28|NA|TRBJ2-2
CASTGSREPGELFF
TGTGCCAGCACGGGTTCCCGTGAGCCCGGGGAGCTGTTTTTT
>NA|TRBV29-1|NA|TRBJ1-2
CSVEDPRQEIYGYTF
TGCAGCGTTGAAGATCCCCGACAGGAGATCTATGGCTACACCTTC
>NA|TRBV28|NA|TRBJ2-6
CASSLRSGANVLTF
TGTGCCAGCAGTTTGAGGTCTGGGGCCAACGTCCTGACTTTC
>few|TRBV6-4|NA|TRBJ2-7
CASIRSGEPSHEQYF
TGTGCCAGCATTCGATCCGGGGAGCCCAGCCACGAGCAGTACTTC
>few|TRBV6-5|NA|TRBJ2-5
CASSYSGQEWETQYF
TGTGCCAGCAGTTACTCAGGGCAGGAGTGGGAGACCCAGTACTTC
>NA|TRBV5-6|TRBD1|TRBJ2-7
CASRRTGAEQYF
TGTGCCAGCAGAAGAACAGGGGCCGAGCAGTACTTC
>once|TRBV5-5|TRBD2|TRBJ2-2
CASSLAPSTSGGATGELFF
TGTGCCAGCAGCTTGGCTCCCTCGACTAGCGGGGGAGCCACCGGGGAGCTGTTTTTT
>NA|TRBV6-1|NA|TRBJ1-5
CASSEQDSNQPQHF
TGTGCCAGCAGTGAACAGGATTCCAATCAGCCCCAGCATTTT
>NA|TRBV27|NA|TRBJ1-5
CASSLSSGSNQPQHF
TGTGCCAGCAGTTTATCCTCAGGGAGCAATCAGCCCCAGCATTTT
>once|TRBV5-1|NA|TRBJ2-2
CASRANGELFF
TGCGCCAGCAGGGCGAACGGGGAGCTGTTTTTT
>NA|TRBV7-9|TRBD2|TRBJ2-1
CASSLARAGARGYNEQFF
TGTGCCAGCAGCTTGGCCCGAGCGGGAGCGAGGGGTTACAATGAGCAGTTCTTC
>NA|TRBV6-1|TRBD2|TRBJ2-1
CASISSGGNEQFF
TGTGCCAGCATAAGTAGCGGGGGGAATGAGCAGTTCTTC
>once|TRBV4-3|NA|TRBJ1-2
CASSQIHSPNYGYTF
TGCGCCAGCAGCCAAATACACTCGCCGAACTATGGCTACACCTTC
>NA|TRBV2|TRBD2|TRBJ2-7
CASTLGLARDEQYF
TGTGCCAGCACTTTAGGACTAGCGCGGGACGAGCAGTACTTC
>NA|TRBV6-5|NA|TRBJ1-2
CASGLNGEANYGYTF
TGTGCCAGCGGGCTGAATGGGGAAGCTAACTATGGCTACACCTTC
>NA|TRBV27|NA|TRBJ2-5
CASSLRPWGRALETQYF
TGTGCCAGCAGTTTACGGCCGTGGGGCAGGGCGTTGGAGACCCAGTACTTC
>NA|TRBV5-6|TRBD1|TRBJ2-3
CASSSRQGEDPDTQYF
TGTGCCAGCAGTTCCCGACAGGGGGAGGATCCAGATACGCAGTATTTT
>NA|TRBV6-5|TRBD1|TRBJ1-2
CASSYSLTGGFYGYTF
TGTGCCAGCAGTTACTCCTTAACAGGGGGCTTCTATGGCTACACCTTC
>NA|TRBV27|NA|TRBJ2-7
CASRAVEWGEQYF
TGTGCCAGCAGGGCGGTGGAGTGGGGGGAGCAGTACTTC
>NA|TRBV7-3|NA|TRBJ2-1
CASSGGAGSGNEQFF
TGTGCCAGCTCCGGAGGGGCAGGGTCAGGCAATGAGCAGTTCTTC
>few|TRBV27|TRBD2|TRBJ2-1
CASSYSGVYNEQFF
TGTGCCAGCAGTTACAGCGGGGTTTACAATGAGCAGTTCTTC
>NA|TRBV27|NA|TRBJ2-7
CASSFSHNLEQYF
TGTGCCAGCAGTTTCTCCCACAATTTAGAGCAGTACTTC
>once|TRBV5-5|TRBD1|TRBJ2-2
CASSTYRGTGELFF
TGTGCCAGCAGCACATACAGGGGCACCGGGGAGCTGTTTTTT
>NA|TRBV5-1|TRBD1|TRBJ2-7
CASSGRGQRASYEQYF
TGCGCCAGCAGCGGCAGGGGACAGCGCGCCTCCTACGAGCAGTACTTC
>NA|TRBV6-5|NA|TRBJ1-1
CASSRQVNTEAFF
TGTGCCAGCAGCCGACAGGTGAACACTGAAGCTTTCTTT
>NA|TRBV5-1|TRBD1|TRBJ2-2
CASSLWARGTGELFF
TGCGCCAGCAGCTTGTGGGCCAGGGGGACCGGGGAGCTGTTTTTT
>NA|TRBV10-2|TRBD1|TRBJ2-5
CASRRTGTGETQYF
TGCGCCAGCAGGAGGACAGGGACGGGAGAGACCCAGTACTTC
>NA|TRBV10-2|NA|TRBJ1-2
CASSPQGIGGYTF
TGCGCCTCCTCACCCCAGGGGATCGGTGGCTACACCTTC
>NA|TRBV6-5|NA|TRBJ2-1
CASTLRTGNEQFF
TGTGCCAGCACCCTAAGGACGGGAAATGAGCAGTTCTTC
>NA|TRBV6-4|NA|TRBJ2-2
CASSDSGAGELFF
TGTGCCAGCAGTGACTCAGGGGCCGGGGAGCTGTTTTTT
>NA|TRBV28|NA|TRBJ2-7
CASSFPGYEQYF
TGTGCCAGCAGTTTCCCCGGGTACGAGCAGTACTTC
>NA|TRBV6-1|NA|TRBJ1-2
CASSEFRGANYGYTF
TGTGCCAGCAGTGAATTTCGGGGAGCTAACTATGGCTACACCTTC
>NA|TRBV28|NA|TRBJ2-7
CASSLWGYEQYF
TGTGCCAGCAGTTTGTGGGGCTACGAGCAGTACTTC
>NA|TRBV5-4|NA|TRBJ2-7
CASSLTPTYEQYF
TGTGCCAGCAGCCTTACTCCCACCTACGAGCAGTACTTC
>NA|TRBV7-2|NA|TRBJ2-2
CASSFPGALPPGELFF
TGTGCCAGCAGCTTCCCGGGGGCCCTACCCCCCGGGGAGCTGTTTTTT
>NA|TRBV27|NA|TRBJ2-7
CASTPSAAASYEQYF
TGTGCCAGCACCCCGTCGGCGGCAGCCTCCTACGAGCAGTACTTC
>NA|TRBV10-3|NA|TRBJ1-5
CAISESGDQPQHF
TGTGCCATCAGTGAGTCGGGGGATCAGCCCCAGCATTTT
>NA|TRBV30|NA|TRBJ2-3
CAWSVLGADTQYF
TGTGCCTGGAGTGTACTAGGGGCTGATACGCAGTATTTT
>NA|TRBV7-2|NA|TRBJ2-2
CASSLGVRGNTGELFF
TGTGCCAGCAGCTTGGGTGTCCGGGGGAACACCGGGGAGCTGTTTTTT
>NA|TRBV28|NA|TRBJ2-1
CASRPPPSIEQFF
TGTGCCAGCAGACCCCCCCCTAGCATTGAGCAGTTCTTC